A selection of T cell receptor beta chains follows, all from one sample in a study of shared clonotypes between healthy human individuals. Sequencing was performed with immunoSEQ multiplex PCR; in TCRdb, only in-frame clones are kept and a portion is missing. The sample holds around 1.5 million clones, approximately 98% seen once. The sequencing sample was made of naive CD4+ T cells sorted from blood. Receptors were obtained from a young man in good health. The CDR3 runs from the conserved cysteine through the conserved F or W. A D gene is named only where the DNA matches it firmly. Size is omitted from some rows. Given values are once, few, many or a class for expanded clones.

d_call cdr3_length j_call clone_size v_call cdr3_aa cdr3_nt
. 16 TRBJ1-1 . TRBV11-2 CASSTIRLGRYTEAFF TGTGCCAGCAGCACAATACGGTTGGGGAGGTACACTGAAGCTTTCTTT
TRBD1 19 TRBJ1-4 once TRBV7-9 CASSSRPFGQGAANEKLFF TGTGCCAGCAGCTCCCGACCTTTTGGACAGGGGGCAGCTAATGAAAAACTGTTTTTT
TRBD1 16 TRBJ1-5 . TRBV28 CASIQPLTGLGQPQHF TGTGCCAGCATTCAACCCCTGACAGGGTTGGGACAGCCCCAGCATTTT
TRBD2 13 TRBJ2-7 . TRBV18 CASSLGLAYEQYF TGTGCCAGCTCACTGGGACTAGCCTACGAGCAGTACTTC
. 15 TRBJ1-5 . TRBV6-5 CASSYDRDGHQPQHF TGTGCCAGCAGTTACGACCGGGACGGCCATCAGCCCCAGCATTTT
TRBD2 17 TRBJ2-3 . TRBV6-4 CASSPGLAGVRTDTQYF TGTGCCAGCAGCCCTGGACTAGCGGGAGTACGCACAGATACGCAGTATTTT
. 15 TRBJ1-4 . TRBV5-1 CASSSSQGTNEKLFF TGCGCCAGCAGCTCGAGCCAGGGAACTAATGAAAAACTGTTTTTT
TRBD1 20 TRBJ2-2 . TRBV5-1 CASSLPGTGVQRANTGELFF TGCGCCAGCAGCTTACCCGGGACAGGGGTCCAAAGGGCGAACACCGGGGAGCTGTTTTTT
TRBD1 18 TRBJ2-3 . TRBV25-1 CASSESPGTGQGWDTQYF TGTGCCAGCAGTGAATCACCGGGGACAGGGCAGGGGTGGGATACGCAGTATTTT
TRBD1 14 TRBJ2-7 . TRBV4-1 CASSQPGQHYEQYF TGCGCCAGCAGCCAACCGGGACAGCACTACGAGCAGTACTTC
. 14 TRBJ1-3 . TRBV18 CASSRGGSGNTIYF TGTGCCAGCTCAAGAGGGGGCTCTGGAAACACCATATATTTT
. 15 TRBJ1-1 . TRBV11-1 CASSLGTGLNTEAFF TGTGCCAGCAGCTTAGGAACAGGCCTGAACACTGAAGCTTTCTTT
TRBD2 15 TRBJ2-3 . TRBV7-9 CASSPTSGRTDTQYF TGTGCCAGCAGCCCGACTAGCGGGAGGACAGATACGCAGTATTTT
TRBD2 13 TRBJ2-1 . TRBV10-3 CAISGLAGNEQFF TGTGCCATCAGCGGACTAGCGGGAAATGAGCAGTTCTTC
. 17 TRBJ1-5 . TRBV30 CAWSGARTSGGNQPQHF TGTGCCTGGAGTGGGGCTCGGACCTCCGGTGGCAATCAGCCCCAGCATTTT
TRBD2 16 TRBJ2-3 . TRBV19 CASSRRLAGPTDTQYF TGTGCCAGTAGTAGAAGACTAGCGGGCCCCACAGATACGCAGTATTTT
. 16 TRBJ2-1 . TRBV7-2 CASSLAGGPSYNEQFF TGTGCCAGCAGCTTAGCGGGAGGTCCCTCCTACAATGAGCAGTTCTTC
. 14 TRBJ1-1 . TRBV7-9 CASYGSLLGTEAFF TGTGCCAGCTATGGGAGTCTTCTGGGCACTGAAGCTTTCTTT
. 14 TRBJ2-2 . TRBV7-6 CASSSDTDTGELFF TGTGCCAGCAGCTCTGACACCGACACCGGGGAGCTGTTTTTT
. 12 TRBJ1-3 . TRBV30 CAWSVLFGTIYF TGTGCCTGGAGTGTACTCTTTGGCACCATATATTTT
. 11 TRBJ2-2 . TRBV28 CASNLGGELFF TGTGCCAGCAACCTCGGCGGGGAGCTGTTTTTT
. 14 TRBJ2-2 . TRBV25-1 CASRGSFNTGELFF TGTGCCAGTCGAGGTAGCTTCAACACCGGGGAGCTGTTTTTT
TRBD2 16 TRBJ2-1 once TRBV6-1 CASSERLAGLYNEQFF TGTGCCAGCAGTGAACGGCTAGCGGGACTCTACAATGAGCAGTTCTTC
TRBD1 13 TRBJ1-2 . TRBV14 CASSQRQGRGYTF TGTGCCAGCAGCCAACGACAGGGGAGAGGCTACACCTTC
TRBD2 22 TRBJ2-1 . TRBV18 CASSPPISSDFLAGEAYNEQFF TGTGCCAGCTCACCACCAATCTCCTCCGACTTCCTAGCGGGAGAGGCCTACAATGAGCAGTTCTTC
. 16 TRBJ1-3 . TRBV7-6 CASSPLRGSSGNTIYF TGTGCCAGCAGCCCACTCAGGGGAAGCTCTGGAAACACCATATATTTT
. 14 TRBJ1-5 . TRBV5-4 CASSVGGAGTPQHF TGTGCCAGCAGCGTGGGAGGGGCGGGAACTCCCCAGCATTTT
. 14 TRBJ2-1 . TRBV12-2 CASRLVSGRGEQFF TGTGCAAGTCGCTTAGTGTCCGGGAGAGGTGAGCAGTTCTTC
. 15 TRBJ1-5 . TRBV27 CASSLGGLVNQPQHF TGTGCCAGCAGTTTAGGGGGGCTCGTCAATCAGCCCCAGCATTTT
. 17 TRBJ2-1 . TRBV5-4 CASSMGLSGLTYNEQFF TGTGCCAGCAGCATGGGACTCTCGGGCCTAACCTACAATGAGCAGTTCTTC
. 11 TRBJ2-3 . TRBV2 CASRNTDTQYF TGTGCCAGCAGAAATACAGATACGCAGTATTTT
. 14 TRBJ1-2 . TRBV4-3 CASSQVGGIYGYTF TGCGCCAGCAGCCAAGTGGGGGGCATCTATGGCTACACCTTC
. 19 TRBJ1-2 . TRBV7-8 CASSLASLRTAPPNYGYTF TGTGCCAGCAGCTTAGCGTCCCTAAGGACAGCGCCACCTAACTATGGCTACACCTTC
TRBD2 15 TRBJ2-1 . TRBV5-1 CASSPTSGSYNEQFF TGCGCCAGCAGTCCGACTAGCGGCTCCTACAATGAGCAGTTCTTC
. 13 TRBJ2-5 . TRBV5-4 CASSLETQETQYF TGTGCCAGCAGCTTGGAGACACAAGAGACCCAGTACTTC
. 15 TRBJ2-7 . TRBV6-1 CASSLGASVSYEQYF TGTGCCAGCAGTTTGGGGGCTAGCGTGTCCTACGAGCAGTACTTC
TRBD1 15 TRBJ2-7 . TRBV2 CASSERQGLTYEQYF TGTGCCAGCAGTGAGAGACAGGGCCTAACCTACGAGCAGTACTTC
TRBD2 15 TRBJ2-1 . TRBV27 CASSLGLAGGVEQFF TGTGCCAGCAGTTTGGGACTAGCGGGAGGGGTTGAGCAGTTCTTC
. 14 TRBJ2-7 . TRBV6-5 CASSYRGIVDEQYF TGTGCCAGCAGTTACCGGGGTATTGTCGACGAGCAGTACTTC
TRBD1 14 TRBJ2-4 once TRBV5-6 CASSRGQGVNIQYF TGTGCCAGCAGCCGAGGACAGGGGGTAAACATTCAGTACTTC
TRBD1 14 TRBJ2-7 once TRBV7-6 CASSSRTGGYEQYF TGTGCCAGCAGCTCCCGGACAGGGGGGTACGAGCAGTACTTC
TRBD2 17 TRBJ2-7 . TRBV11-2 CASSLGPPSGSSYEQYF TGTGCCAGCAGCTTAGGCCCCCCTAGCGGTAGCTCCTACGAGCAGTACTTC
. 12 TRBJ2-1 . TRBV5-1 CASSSDRGVQFF TGCGCCAGCAGCTCCGACAGAGGGGTGCAGTTCTTC
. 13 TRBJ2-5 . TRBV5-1 CASSLVPEETQYF TGCGCCAGCAGCTTGGTGCCGGAAGAGACCCAGTACTTC
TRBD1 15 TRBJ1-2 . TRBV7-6 CASSLGTGGSYGYTF TGTGCCAGCAGCTTGGGGACAGGGGGAAGTTATGGCTACACCTTC
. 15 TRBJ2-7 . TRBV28 CASSIPGVGSYEQYF TGTGCCAGCAGTATACCAGGGGTAGGCTCCTACGAGCAGTACTTC
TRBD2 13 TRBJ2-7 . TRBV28 CASSPGREGEQYF TGTGCCAGCAGCCCCGGCCGGGAGGGCGAGCAGTACTTC
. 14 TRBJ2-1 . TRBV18 CASSRAEGYSEQFF TGTGCCAGCTCGCGCGCGGAAGGGTATAGTGAGCAGTTCTTC
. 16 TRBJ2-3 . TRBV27 CASSLSQGLKADTQYF TGTGCCAGCAGTTTATCCCAGGGGTTGAAAGCAGATACGCAGTATTTT
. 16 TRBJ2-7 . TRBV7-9 CASSVGLRGLGGEQYF TGTGCCAGCAGCGTGGGGCTGCGGGGTCTTGGCGGCGAGCAGTACTTC
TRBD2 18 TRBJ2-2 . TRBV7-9 CASSIRTSRVYNTGELFF TGTGCCAGCAGTATCAGGACTAGCCGTGTTTACAACACCGGGGAGCTGTTTTTT
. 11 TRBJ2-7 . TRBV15 CATSRANEQYF TGTGCCACCAGCAGAGCCAACGAGCAGTACTTC
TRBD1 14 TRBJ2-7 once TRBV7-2 CASSPRTGGYEQYF TGTGCCAGCAGCCCACGGACAGGGGGCTACGAGCAGTACTTC